Listed below are T cell receptor beta chains from one sample, sequenced in a study of blood T cells in healthy people across ages. One entry per CDR3 protein, called by TCRdb with MiXCR from the 5' RACE reads. The sample has about 770,000 distinct CDR3 sequences, around 45% seen once. The specimen was blood. The origin of the receptors is a man aged 55 to 69 in good health. Each CDR3 is given with its conserved first and last residue. The D gene is left open where the match is weak. Rows give clone size only sometimes, using once, few, many, or a class for an expanded clone.

V gene: TRBV20-1; J gene: TRBJ2-7; D gene: .; clone size: .; CDR3 DNA: TGCAGTGCTAGGCTTATCGAGCAGTACTTC; CDR3 protein: CSARLIEQYF
V gene: TRBV5-5; J gene: TRBJ2-5; D gene: .; clone size: many; CDR3 DNA: TGTGCCAGCAGCTTGGCCGCAGCTCAAGAGACCCAGTACTTC; CDR3 protein: CASSLAAAQETQYF
V gene: TRBV7-2; J gene: TRBJ2-5; D gene: .; clone size: few; CDR3 DNA: TGTGCCAGCAGCTCAATGCGGGGACGGGAGACCCAGTACTTC; CDR3 protein: CASSSMRGRETQYF
V gene: TRBV7-2; J gene: TRBJ2-7; D gene: .; clone size: .; CDR3 DNA: TGTGCCAGCAGCCACATGCCGGGAAGCTCCTACGAGCAGTACTTC; CDR3 protein: CASSHMPGSSYEQYF
V gene: TRBV5-1; J gene: TRBJ2-3; D gene: .; clone size: few; CDR3 DNA: TGCGCCAGCAGCTTGGTCACAGGGAGCACAGATACGCAGTATTTT; CDR3 protein: CASSLVTGSTDTQYF
V gene: TRBV9; J gene: TRBJ2-1; D gene: .; clone size: .; CDR3 DNA: TGTGCCAGCAGCCCCCGACAGGAAAGCTCCTACAATGAGCAGTTCTTC; CDR3 protein: CASSPRQESSYNEQFF
V gene: TRBV6-1; J gene: TRBJ2-1; D gene: .; clone size: .; CDR3 DNA: TGTGCCAGCATTAGGACAGCTTTACTTAACAATGAGCAGTTCTTC; CDR3 protein: CASIRTALLNNEQFF
V gene: TRBV5-1; J gene: TRBJ1-1; D gene: .; clone size: .; CDR3 DNA: TGCGCCAGCTTCCCGGGGTTACGGAACACTGAAGCTTTCTTT; CDR3 protein: CASFPGLRNTEAFF
V gene: TRBV4-1; J gene: TRBJ2-3; D gene: .; clone size: .; CDR3 DNA: TGCGCCAGCAGCCAAGATCGGATCACAGATACGCAGTATTTT; CDR3 protein: CASSQDRITDTQYF
V gene: TRBV27; J gene: TRBJ1-5; D gene: TRBD1; clone size: .; CDR3 DNA: TGTGCCAGCAGCGCCGGGACAGGCCCTAATCAGCCCCAGCATTTT; CDR3 protein: CASSAGTGPNQPQHF
V gene: TRBV20-1; J gene: TRBJ1-1; D gene: TRBD1; clone size: few; CDR3 DNA: TGCAGTGGCACCCGGGACAGGGGTCTCACTGAAGCTTTCTTT; CDR3 protein: CSGTRDRGLTEAFF
V gene: TRBV28; J gene: TRBJ2-5; D gene: TRBD2; clone size: .; CDR3 DNA: TGTGCCAGCAGTTTTATGACGGGGGGGCCGGAGACCCAGTACTTC; CDR3 protein: CASSFMTGGPETQYF
V gene: TRBV3-1; J gene: TRBJ2-6; D gene: .; clone size: .; CDR3 DNA: TGTGCCAGCGGTAACTCTGGGGCCAACGTCCTGACTTTC; CDR3 protein: CASGNSGANVLTF
V gene: TRBV13; J gene: TRBJ2-7; D gene: .; clone size: many; CDR3 DNA: TGTGCCAGCAGCTTCGCCACAGGGATTCCCTACGAGCAGTACTTC; CDR3 protein: CASSFATGIPYEQYF
V gene: TRBV5-6; J gene: TRBJ2-5; D gene: .; clone size: .; CDR3 DNA: TGTGCCAGCAGCTTAATCGATCGGATAGGGGAAAGTGAGACCCAGTACTTC; CDR3 protein: CASSLIDRIGESETQYF
V gene: TRBV7-9; J gene: TRBJ2-5; D gene: .; clone size: few; CDR3 DNA: TGTGCCAGCAGCTTAGGGCCCGGAGAAGGGCCCCAGTACTTC; CDR3 protein: CASSLGPGEGPQYF
V gene: TRBV25-1; J gene: TRBJ1-4; D gene: .; clone size: .; CDR3 DNA: TGTGCCACCTCCAGGGAGGGTAATGAAAAACTGTTTTTT; CDR3 protein: CATSREGNEKLFF
V gene: TRBV7-9; J gene: TRBJ1-5; D gene: .; clone size: .; CDR3 DNA: TGTGCCAGCAGCTTAGAAGGGGGTATGCCCCAGCATTTT; CDR3 protein: CASSLEGGMPQHF
V gene: TRBV9; J gene: TRBJ2-6; D gene: .; clone size: .; CDR3 DNA: TGTGCCAGCAGCGTAGAAGGGACGGGGGCCAACGTCCTGACTTTC; CDR3 protein: CASSVEGTGANVLTF
V gene: TRBV12-3/TRBV12-4; J gene: TRBJ1-2; D gene: .; clone size: .; CDR3 DNA: TGTGCCAGCACCGGAAATACTAACTATGGCTACACCTTC; CDR3 protein: CASTGNTNYGYTF
V gene: TRBV27; J gene: TRBJ2-5; D gene: TRBD1; clone size: .; CDR3 DNA: TGTGCCAGCAGTTTATTTTCGGACAGGGAGGAGACCCAGTACTTC; CDR3 protein: CASSLFSDREETQYF
V gene: TRBV20-1; J gene: TRBJ1-5; D gene: TRBD1; clone size: .; CDR3 DNA: TGCAGTGCTAGGCTCAGGGACAGGAAGAATAGCAATCAGCCCCAGCATTTT; CDR3 protein: CSARLRDRKNSNQPQHF
V gene: TRBV14; J gene: TRBJ2-1; D gene: .; clone size: many; CDR3 DNA: TGTGCCAGCAGCCAACAGGGAAAGGGCTCCTACAATGAGCAGTTCTTC; CDR3 protein: CASSQQGKGSYNEQFF
V gene: TRBV20-1; J gene: TRBJ1-2; D gene: .; clone size: .; CDR3 DNA: TGCAGTGCTGGCTACGGAGGGCTAGGCTACACCTTC; CDR3 protein: CSAGYGGLGYTF
V gene: TRBV27; J gene: TRBJ2-7; D gene: .; clone size: few; CDR3 DNA: TGTGCCAGCAGTTTATCCCCTCCCCTAGCCTACGAGCAGTACTTC; CDR3 protein: CASSLSPPLAYEQYF
V gene: TRBV5-1; J gene: TRBJ2-7; D gene: TRBD2; clone size: .; CDR3 DNA: TGCGCCAGCAGCCCCCGTGGACTAGTAGGATACGAGCAGTACTTC; CDR3 protein: CASSPRGLVGYEQYF
V gene: TRBV12-3/TRBV12-4; J gene: TRBJ2-5; D gene: TRBD2; clone size: .; CDR3 DNA: TGTGCCAGCAGTTGGCGGACTAGCGGGGAGGAGACCCAGTACTTC; CDR3 protein: CASSWRTSGEETQYF
V gene: TRBV5-6; J gene: TRBJ2-7; D gene: TRBD2; clone size: .; CDR3 DNA: TGTGCCAGCAGCGCACCGGGGACTACCCGGGGAAAGCAGTACTTC; CDR3 protein: CASSAPGTTRGKQYF
V gene: TRBV7-2; J gene: TRBJ2-5; D gene: TRBD1; clone size: many; CDR3 DNA: TGTGCCAGCAGCTCTGGGACAGGTGGAGAGACCCAGTACTTC; CDR3 protein: CASSSGTGGETQYF
V gene: TRBV10-3; J gene: TRBJ1-6; D gene: .; clone size: .; CDR3 DNA: TGTGCCATCAGTGCAGGGAATAATTCACCCCTCCACTTT; CDR3 protein: CAISAGNNSPLHF
V gene: TRBV6-6; J gene: TRBJ2-5; D gene: .; clone size: .; CDR3 DNA: TGTGCCAGCAGTAAGGCCCAGCAAGAGACCCAGTACTTC; CDR3 protein: CASSKAQQETQYF
V gene: TRBV11-1; J gene: TRBJ2-7; D gene: TRBD2; clone size: .; CDR3 DNA: TGTGCCAGCAGCCGCGACCGGGGGGGGGATTACGAGCAGTACTTC; CDR3 protein: CASSRDRGGDYEQYF
V gene: TRBV2; J gene: TRBJ2-6; D gene: .; clone size: once; CDR3 DNA: TGTGCCAGCAGTGAACACTACTCTGGGGCCAACGTCCTGACTTTC; CDR3 protein: CASSEHYSGANVLTF
V gene: TRBV5-4; J gene: TRBJ2-1; D gene: .; clone size: many; CDR3 DNA: TGTGCCAGCAGCCCGCAGGGACGATACAATGAGCAGTTCTTC; CDR3 protein: CASSPQGRYNEQFF